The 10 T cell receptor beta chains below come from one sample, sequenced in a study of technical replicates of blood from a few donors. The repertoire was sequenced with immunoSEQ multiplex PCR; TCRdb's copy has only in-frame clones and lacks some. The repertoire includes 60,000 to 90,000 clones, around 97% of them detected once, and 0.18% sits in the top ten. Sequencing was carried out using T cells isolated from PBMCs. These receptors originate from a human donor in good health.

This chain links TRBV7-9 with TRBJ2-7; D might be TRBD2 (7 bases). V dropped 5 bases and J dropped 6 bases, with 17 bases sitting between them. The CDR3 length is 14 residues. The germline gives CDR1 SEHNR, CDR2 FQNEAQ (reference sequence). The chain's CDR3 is CASSKGGDRFEQYF. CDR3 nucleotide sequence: TGTGCCAGCAGCAAAGGGGGGGATCGGTTCGAGCAGTACTTC.

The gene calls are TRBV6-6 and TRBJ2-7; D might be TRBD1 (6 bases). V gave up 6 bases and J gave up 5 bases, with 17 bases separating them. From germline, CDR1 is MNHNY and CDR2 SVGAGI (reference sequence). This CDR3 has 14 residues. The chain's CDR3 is CASSPLGRGNEQYF. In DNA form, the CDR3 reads TGTGCCAGCAGCCCCCTCGGCAGGGGCAACGAGCAGTACTTC.

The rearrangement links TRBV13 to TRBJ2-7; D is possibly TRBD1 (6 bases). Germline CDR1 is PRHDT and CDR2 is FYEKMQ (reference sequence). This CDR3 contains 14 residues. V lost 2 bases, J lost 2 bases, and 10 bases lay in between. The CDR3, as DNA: TGTGCCAGCAGCTTAAGAACAGGGCCCTACGAGCAGTACTTC. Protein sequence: CASSLRTGPYEQYF.

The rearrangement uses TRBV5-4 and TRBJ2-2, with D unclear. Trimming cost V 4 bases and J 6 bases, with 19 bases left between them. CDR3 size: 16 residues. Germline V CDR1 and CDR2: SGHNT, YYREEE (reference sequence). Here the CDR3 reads CASSKTLLLQSGELFF. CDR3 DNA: TGTGCCAGCAGCAAGACGCTACTACTTCAGTCCGGGGAGCTGTTTTTT.

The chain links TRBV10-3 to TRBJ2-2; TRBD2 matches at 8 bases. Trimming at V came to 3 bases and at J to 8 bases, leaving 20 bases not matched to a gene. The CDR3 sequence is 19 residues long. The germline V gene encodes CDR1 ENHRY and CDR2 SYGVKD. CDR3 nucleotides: TGTGCCATCAGTGATCCGGGGTTGCCTAGCGGGCAAGGACCGGGGGAGCTGTTTTTT. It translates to CAISDPGLPSGQGPGELFF.

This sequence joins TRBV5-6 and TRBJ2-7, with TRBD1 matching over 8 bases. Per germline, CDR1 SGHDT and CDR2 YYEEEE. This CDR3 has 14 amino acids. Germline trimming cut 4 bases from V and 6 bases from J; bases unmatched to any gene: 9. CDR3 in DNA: TGTGCCAGCAGCCTGACAGGGGAGCTAGGCGAGCAGTACTTC. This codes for CASSLTGELGEQYF.

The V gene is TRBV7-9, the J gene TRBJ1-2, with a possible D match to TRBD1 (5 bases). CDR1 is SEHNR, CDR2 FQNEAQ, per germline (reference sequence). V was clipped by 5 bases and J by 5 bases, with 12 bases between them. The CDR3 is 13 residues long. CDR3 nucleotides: TGTGCCAGCAGCCCCAATGGGGCTTATGGCTACACCTTC. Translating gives CASSPNGAYGYTF.

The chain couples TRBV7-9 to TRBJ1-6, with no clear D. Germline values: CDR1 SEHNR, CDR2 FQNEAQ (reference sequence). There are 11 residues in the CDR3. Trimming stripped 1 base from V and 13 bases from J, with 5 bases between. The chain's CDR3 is CASSLERPLHF. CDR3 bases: TGTGCCAGCAGCTTAGAGAGGCCCCTCCACTTT.

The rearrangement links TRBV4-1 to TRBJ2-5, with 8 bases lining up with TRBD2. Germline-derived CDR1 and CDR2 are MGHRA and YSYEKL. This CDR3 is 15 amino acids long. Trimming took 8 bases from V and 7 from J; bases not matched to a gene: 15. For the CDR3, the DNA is TGCGCCAGCTCCCGTGGCCAGCGGGAGTATGGGACCCAGTACTTC. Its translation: CASSRGQREYGTQYF.

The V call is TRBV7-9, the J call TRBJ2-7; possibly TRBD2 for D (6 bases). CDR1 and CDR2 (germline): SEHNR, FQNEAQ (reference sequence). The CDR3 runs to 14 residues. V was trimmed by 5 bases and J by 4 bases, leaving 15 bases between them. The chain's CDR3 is CASSPGLARYEQYF. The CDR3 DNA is TGTGCCAGCAGCCCAGGGCTAGCGAGATACGAGCAGTACTTC.